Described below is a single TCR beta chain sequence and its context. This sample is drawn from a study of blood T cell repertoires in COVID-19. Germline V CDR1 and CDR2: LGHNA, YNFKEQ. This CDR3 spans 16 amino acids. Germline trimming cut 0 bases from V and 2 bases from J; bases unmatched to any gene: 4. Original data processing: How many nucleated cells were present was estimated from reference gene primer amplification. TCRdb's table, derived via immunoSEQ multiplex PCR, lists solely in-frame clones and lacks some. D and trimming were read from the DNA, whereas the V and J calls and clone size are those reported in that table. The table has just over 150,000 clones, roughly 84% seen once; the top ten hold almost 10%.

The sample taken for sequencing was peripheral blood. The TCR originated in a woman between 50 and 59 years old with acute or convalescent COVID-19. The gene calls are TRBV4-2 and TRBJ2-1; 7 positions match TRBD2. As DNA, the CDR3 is TGTGCCAGCAGCCAAGATTGGGGGGGTACCTACAATGAGCAGTTCTTC. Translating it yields CASSQDWGGTYNEQFF.